The T cell receptor beta chain under discussion was sequenced for a study of PD-L1 blockade in urothelial cancer. Study overall: In the patient group, about 85% of the roughly 30 were males with bladder-origin urothelial cancer. Overall study results and limits: More expansion of tumor-associated blood clones, seen at 3 weeks, marked durable-benefit patients.

In the case of this clone: Antigen specificity is unknown.

The table came from immunoSEQ multiplex PCR; TCRdb's copy has only in-frame clones and leaves some out. This sample has roughly 100,000 clones; less than 85% occur once, and the top ten carry under 8.5%. Time point noted: peripheral blood 6 weeks after treatment start. This TCR derives from a man between 65 and 85 years old with urothelial cancer. The material was PBMCs, obtained around atezolizumab (anti-PD-L1) treatment.

The CDR3 loop reads CASSNGGNSYNEQFF. CDR3 DNA sequence: TGTGCCAGCAGTAATGGGGGGAATTCCTACAATGAGCAGTTCTTC. The gene calls are TRBV28 and TRBJ2-1; D possibly corresponds to TRBD2 (6 bases). This CDR3 comprises 15 residues. Germline V lookup: CDR1 MDHEN, CDR2 SYDVKM. V lost 5 bases to trimming and J lost 1 base, with 12 bases between them.